One and the same sample provided the 29 T cell receptor beta chains below, sequenced in a study of shared clonotypes between healthy human individuals. TCRdb keeps only in-frame clones here, not all; method: immunoSEQ multiplex PCR. The sample contains a few million clones, roughly 93% of which appear only once. The sample consisted of naive CD4+ T cells from PBMCs. The subset here: CD45RA+ positively selected. These receptors were collected from a man between 18 and 29 years old in good health. Some clones in this sample may be carry-over from other donors' samples.

This rearrangement joins TRBV13 to TRBJ2-5; the D gene is possibly TRBD2 (7 bases). Trimming pared 3 bases from V and 4 bases from J, leaving 12 bases between. The CDR3 runs to 14 residues. Looked up from germline, CDR1 is PRHDT and CDR2 is FYEKMQ (reference sequence). CDR3 protein: CASSFRGGAETQYF. CDR3 bases: TGTGCCAGCAGCTTCAGAGGGGGGGCAGAGACCCAGTACTTC.

The J gene is TRBJ2-3, the V gene TRBV4-3; the match to TRBD1 covers 7 bases. Germline V gene data show CDR1 as LGHNA and CDR2 as YSLEER. V was pared by 0 bases and J by 1 base, with 4 bases of the junction left unmatched. CDR3 length: 16 amino acids. CDR3 coding DNA: TGCGCCAGCAGCCAAGATCTAGACAGGGGCACAGATACGCAGTATTTT. The encoded protein is CASSQDLDRGTDTQYF.

The chain is built from TRBV19 and TRBJ1-4; 10 nucleotides align to TRBD1. The trim removed 5 bases at V and 8 bases at J, leaving 8 bases unmatched. Germline V gene lookup returns CDR1 LNHDA and CDR2 SQIVND (reference sequence). This CDR3 region has 15 residues. CDR3 in amino acids: CASSSRTGGKEKLFF. In DNA, the CDR3 is TGTGCCAGTAGTTCTCGGACAGGGGGGAAGGAAAAACTGTTTTTT.

Comment on this clone: Other DNA variants within this sample encode the same CDR3. The V gene is TRBV6-5, the J gene TRBJ2-3; D unresolved. The germline V and J ends were trimmed by 3 bases and 0 bases, with 7 bases remaining between them. CDR1 is MNHEY and CDR2 is SVGAGI in the germline V gene. There are 14 residues in the CDR3. The CDR3 bases are TGTGCCAGCAGTTATTCGTCTAGCACAGATACGCAGTATTTT. Encoded protein: CASSYSSSTDTQYF.

The chain uses TRBV2 and TRBJ2-3; 7 positions agree with TRBD2. The V gene's germline CDR1 is SNHLY and CDR2 FYNNEI. The CDR3 runs 14 residues. V lost 10 bases and J lost 0; bases outside the gene matches: 7. CDR3 loop: CATSSSGSTDTQYF. The CDR3 nucleotides read TGTGCCACCTCGAGTAGCGGGAGCACAGATACGCAGTATTTT.

The chain combines TRBV28 with TRBJ2-3, with 9 bases matching TRBD2. Germline-derived CDR1 and CDR2 are MDHEN and SYDVKM. The CDR3 is made up of 17 amino acids. V lost 5 bases and J lost 3; bases outside the gene matches: 12. The CDR3 sequence: CASSPPLAGDSTDTQYF. The CDR3 nucleotides read TGTGCCAGCAGTCCCCCATTAGCGGGAGATTCTACAGATACGCAGTATTTT. Complete variable domain (other parts from reference TRBV28 and TRBJ2-3): DVKVTQSSRYLVKRTGEKVFLECVQDMDHENMFWYRQDPGLGLRLIYFSYDVKMKEKGDIPEGYSVSREKKERFSLILESASTNQTSMYLCASSPPLAGDSTDTQYFGPGTRLTVL.

This clone has a single count. The rearrangement uses TRBV11-2 and TRBJ2-3; no reliable D call. Trimming removed 5 bases from V and 7 bases from J, with 16 bases in between. CDR3 size: 14 residues. Germline CDR1 reads SGHAT; CDR2 reads FQNNGV. The CDR3 DNA reads as TGTGCCAGCAGCGCGGACGGGTCGCGATATACGCAGTATTTT. This sequence encodes CASSADGSRYTQYF. The variable domain in full, completed from reference TRBV11-2 and TRBJ2-3, reads EAGVAQSPRYKIIEKRQSVAFWCNPISGHATLYWYQQILGQGPKLLIQFQNNGVVDDSQLPKDRFSAERLKGVDSTLKIQPAKLEDSAVYLCASSADGSRYTQYFGPGTRLTVL.

This chain uses TRBV6-6 with TRBJ1-5; the D is unclear. Germline CDR1 is MNHNY and CDR2 is SVGAGI (reference sequence). There are 14 residues in the CDR3. Trimming took off 6 bases at V and 5 bases at J, with 14 bases between the two ends. CDR3 in amino acids: CASSLGPGDQPQHF. Written as DNA, the CDR3 is TGTGCCAGCAGCCTAGGGCCTGGGGATCAGCCCCAGCATTTT.

The V call is TRBV5-4, the J call TRBJ1-1, with D tentatively TRBD1 (5 bases). Between the trimmed V and J ends, which lost 0 bases and 10 bases, there was a span of 13 bases. The CDR3 sequence is 13 residues long. Germline CDR1 reads SGHNT; CDR2 reads YYREEE (reference sequence). CDR3 amino acids: CASSLDGGSGAFF. The DNA of the CDR3 is TGTGCCAGCAGCTTGGATGGGGGGAGTGGAGCTTTCTTT.

V gene TRBV7-3 combines with J gene TRBJ2-1, with 11 bases lining up with TRBD2. This CDR3 has 15 amino acids. J lost 7 bases, V lost 4 bases, and 6 bases had no gene match. In germline, CDR1 is SGHTA, CDR2 FQGTGA. Here the CDR3 DNA reads TGTGCCAGCAGCTCTATAGCGGGAGGGCCGAATGAGCAGTTCTTC. It codes for CASSSIAGGPNEQFF.

The chain carries TRBV2 and TRBJ2-2; 7 nucleotides match TRBD1. The germline V gene has CDR1 SNHLY and CDR2 FYNNEI. V dropped 3 bases and J dropped 0; count of bases not matched to a gene: 4. The CDR3 loop spans 16 amino acids. The CDR3 nucleotides read TGTGCCAGCAGTGATCAGCAGGGGGCGAACACCGGGGAGCTGTTTTTT. Translation gives CASSDQQGANTGELFF.

The gene calls are TRBV10-3 and TRBJ2-7, with TRBD2 matching over 8 bases. The V gene end was trimmed by 0 bases and the J gene end by 3 bases; junction bases not matched to a gene: 10. The CDR3 has 17 residues. CDR1 ENHRY and CDR2 SYGVKD come from the germline V gene. This CDR3 reads CAISESGSGRSYYEQYF. The CDR3 bases are TGTGCCATCAGTGAGTCAGGGAGCGGGAGAAGTTACTACGAGCAGTACTTC.

Written as DNA, the CDR3 is TGTGCCAGCATGTCTCCGGCGGGAGCGACAGATACGCAGTATTTT. Protein sequence: CASMSPAGATDTQYF. This sequence joins TRBV27 and TRBJ2-3; TRBD2 matches 7 bases. The CDR3 loop spans 15 amino acids. Germline values: CDR1 MNHEY, CDR2 SMNVEV (reference sequence). V dropped 7 bases and J dropped 3; count of bases not matched to a gene: 10.

This chain joins TRBV5-4 and TRBJ2-7; 7 positions agree with TRBD2. This CDR3 has 16 amino acids. The ends lost 0 bases at V and 2 bases at J; junction bases unmatched: 8. CDR1 and CDR2 (germline): SGHNT, YYREEE (reference sequence). CDR3 coding DNA: TGTGCCAGCAGCTTGGCTTTGACTAGCCGGACCTACGAGCAGTACTTC. It translates to CASSLALTSRTYEQYF.

V gene TRBV27 combines with J gene TRBJ2-7; D ambiguous. V gave up 2 bases and J gave up 5 bases, with 10 bases separating them. Germline V gives CDR1 MNHEY, CDR2 SMNVEV (reference sequence). This CDR3 comprises 13 residues. The CDR3 protein is CASSLGPDHEQYF. The CDR3 region has the DNA TGTGCCAGCAGTTTAGGCCCGGACCACGAGCAGTACTTC.

The chain recombines TRBV5-5 with TRBJ1-5; D may be TRBD1 (5 bases). Germline V gene sequence: CDR1 SGHKS, CDR2 YYEKEE (reference sequence). Trimming removed 4 bases from V and 5 bases from J, with 13 bases in between. The CDR3 totals 14 residues. Here the CDR3 reads CASSAGTPYQPQHF. CDR3 in DNA: TGTGCCAGCAGCGCCGGGACCCCCTATCAGCCCCAGCATTTT.

This chain uses TRBV28 with TRBJ2-7; TRBD1 might be the D (6 bases). The germline V gene has CDR1 MDHEN and CDR2 SYDVKM. The V end lost 7 bases, the J end lost 6 bases, and 19 bases lay between the germline ends. This CDR3 is 14 amino acids long. The CDR3 spells CASKTGTPDREQYF. CDR3 coding DNA: TGTGCCAGCAAGACCGGGACACCCGACCGCGAGCAGTACTTC.

A few counts support this clone. The J gene is TRBJ1-1, the V gene TRBV5-1; D gene ambiguous. The V end lost 1 base, the J end lost 2 bases, and 15 bases lay between the germline ends. Germline CDR1 SGHRS, CDR2 YFSETQ. This CDR3 region has 16 residues. The CDR3 nucleotides are TGCGCCAGCAGCTTGTCATTGGACCTCAGAAACACTGAAGCTTTCTTT. Its protein product is CASSLSLDLRNTEAFF.

The V and J genes are TRBV6-6 and TRBJ2-1; 7 bases align to TRBD2. CDR3 size: 15 residues. V lost 5 bases, J lost 3 bases, and 7 bases stayed unmatched. The germline gives CDR1 MNHNY, CDR2 SVGAGI (reference sequence). CDR3: CASSPSRGGYNEQFF. CDR3 sequence (DNA): TGTGCCAGCAGTCCCTCCCGCGGGGGCTACAATGAGCAGTTCTTC.

On this clone itself: Other DNA sequences in this sample translate to the same CDR3. The chain uses TRBV7-3 and TRBJ2-2; unclear D gene. Trimming removed 2 bases at V and 6 bases at J, with 4 bases between. Looked up from germline, CDR1 is SGHTA and CDR2 is FQGTGA. This CDR3 is 12 amino acids long. The CDR3 bases are TGTGCCAGCAGCTTAGGGGCCGGGGAGCTGTTTTTT. Amino acids: CASSLGAGELFF. Looking up the rest from reference TRBV7-3 and TRBJ2-2 gives the full variable domain: GAGVSQTPSNKVTEKGKYVELRCDPISGHTALYWYRQSLGQGPEFLIYFQGTGAADDSGLPNDRFFAVRPEGSVSTLKIQRTERGDSAVYLCASSLGAGELFFGEGSRLTVL.

The V and J genes are TRBV27 and TRBJ1-1; D not certain. V was pared by 6 bases and J by 4 bases, with 21 bases between. From germline, CDR1 is MNHEY and CDR2 SMNVEV (reference sequence). The CDR3 length is 16 residues. CDR3 nucleotides: TGTGCCAGCAGCCGCTCCCACGGGGTGTCGGGCACTGAAGCTTTCTTT. It encodes CASSRSHGVSGTEAFF.

This sequence joins TRBV28 and TRBJ2-7; 11 bases line up with TRBD1. The CDR3 spans 14 residues. Germline lookup yields CDR1 MDHEN and CDR2 SYDVKM. J lost 6 bases, V lost 11 bases, and 12 bases had no gene match. CDR3 DNA sequence: TGTGCCGGGACGGACAGGGGGCAGTTGGGCGAGCAGTACTTC. Encoded protein: CAGTDRGQLGEQYF.

J is TRBJ2-7 and V is TRBV4-1, with D tentatively TRBD2 (6 bases). This CDR3 region has 18 residues. V lost 4 bases to trimming and J lost 4 bases, with 26 bases between them. Looked up from germline, CDR1 is MGHRA and CDR2 is YSYEKL. The DNA of the CDR3 is TGCGCCAGCAGCCCTCTTCCCCTGGGACCCCCGCGGGGATACGAGCAGTACTTC. It encodes CASSPLPLGPPRGYEQYF.

The chain joins TRBV7-2 to TRBJ1-5; D not resolved. CDR3 length: 14 residues. Trimming took 5 bases from V and 10 from J, leaving 18 bases between them. Germline V CDR1 and CDR2: SGHTA, FQGNSA. CDR3 in DNA: TGTGCCAGCAGCCCTAGCGAACACCTTCCTCCCCAGCATTTT. Translated, it gives CASSPSEHLPPQHF.

This rearrangement joins TRBV30 to TRBJ1-1, with D possibly matching TRBD1 (5 bases). Trimming pared 2 bases from V and 0 bases from J, leaving 10 bases between. The CDR3 has 14 residues. The germline V gene encodes CDR1 GTSNPN and CDR2 SVGIG (reference sequence). CDR3 bases: TGTGCCTGGAGTCTTGGGACGATGAACACTGAAGCTTTCTTT. It yields the protein CAWSLGTMNTEAFF.

The gene calls are TRBV28 and TRBJ2-7; D is possibly TRBD1 (5 bases). V was trimmed by 7 bases and J by 0 bases, leaving 7 bases between them. This CDR3 has 12 amino acids. Germline CDR1 is MDHEN and CDR2 is SYDVKM. The CDR3 sequence: CASTRASYEQYF. Written as DNA, the CDR3 is TGTGCCAGCACCAGGGCCTCCTACGAGCAGTACTTC.

The chain recombines TRBV5-6 with TRBJ2-1, with TRBD1 identical over 8 bases. The germline gives CDR1 SGHDT, CDR2 YYEEEE. The CDR3 covers 14 residues. Losses at the gene ends were 5 bases for V and 1 base for J; bases not matched to a gene: 2. The CDR3 protein is CASRQGGSYNEQFF. Here the CDR3 DNA reads TGTGCCAGCAGACAGGGGGGTTCCTACAATGAGCAGTTCTTC.

This clone was seen once. The chain carries TRBV5-1 and TRBJ1-2; tentative D call: TRBD1 (6 bases). CDR1 is SGHRS and CDR2 is YFSETQ in the germline V gene. With 0 bases removed from V and 6 bases from J, the gap between germline ends came to 15 bases. The CDR3 consists of 15 residues. The CDR3 protein is CASSLASQGTNGYTF. The DNA for the CDR3 is TGCGCCAGCAGCTTGGCCTCGCAGGGGACAAATGGCTACACCTTC.

This chain uses TRBV27 with TRBJ1-2; D may be TRBD1 (5 bases). The CDR3 has 16 residues. V lost 5 bases to trimming and J lost 2 bases, with 18 bases between them. Germline V CDR1 and CDR2: MNHEY, SMNVEV (reference sequence). The CDR3 nucleotides are TGTGCCAGCAGTGTCGCGGGCCAGGGTGGGAACTATGGCTACACCTTC. Its protein product is CASSVAGQGGNYGYTF.